The 30 T cell receptor beta chains listed next were all sequenced from one sample in a study of cytomegalovirus exposure and HLA in healthy donors. The PCR ran on 60 Vbeta and 13 Jbeta primers. This table comes from immunoSEQ multiplex PCR, and its TCRdb copy is limited to in-frame clones, with some not included. In the table there are approximately 130,000 clones, about 70% of which are singletons. Sequencing was done on a sample of PBMCs. These receptors all come from a woman aged 60 to 75 in good health and CMV-seropositive.

This rearrangement joins TRBV21-1 to TRBJ2-7; TRBD1, the table's D call, lacks a check against the DNA. TRBV21-1 is termed a pseudogene. This CDR3 has 16 amino acids. The CDR3 sequence is CASSKGDTLSSYEQYF. The CDR3, as DNA: TGTGCCAGCAGCAAAGGGGACACCCTAAGCTCCTACGAGCAGTACTTC.

V usage is TRBV6-1 and J usage is TRBJ1-2; TRBD1 agrees at 8 bases. The ends lost 8 bases at V and 3 bases at J; junction bases unmatched: 11. Germline V lookup: CDR1 MNHNS, CDR2 SASEGT. There are 15 residues in the CDR3. The CDR3 loop is CASRTGQGGDYGYTF. The CDR3 nucleotides are TGTGCCAGCCGCACCGGACAGGGAGGGGACTATGGCTACACCTTC.

The chain is built from TRBV6-1 and TRBJ1-1; D is uncertain. CDR3 length equals 14 residues. V lost 0 bases and J lost 3, with 8 bases in between. CDR1 MNHNS and CDR2 SASEGT come from the germline V gene. CDR3 loop: CASSEALRDTEAFF. CDR3 in DNA: TGTGCCAGCAGTGAAGCGCTTCGGGACACTGAAGCTTTCTTT.

The J gene is TRBJ2-5, the V gene TRBV19; 13 bases are a match to TRBD2. Germline V lookup: CDR1 LNHDA, CDR2 SQIVND (reference sequence). V trimming: 8 bases; J trimming: 5 bases; junction bases outside the gene matches: 2. The CDR3 has 13 amino acids. CDR3 sequence (DNA): TGTGCCAGTGAGGGACTAGCGGGGGAGACCCAGTACTTC. Its translation: CASEGLAGETQYF.

The V gene is TRBV19, the J gene TRBJ1-2, with D possibly matching TRBD1 (5 bases). The CDR3 has 13 residues. Between the trimmed V and J ends, which lost 10 bases and 4 bases, there was a span of 16 bases. The germline V gene has CDR1 LNHDA and CDR2 SQIVND (reference sequence). CDR3 amino acids: CATFKGGGYGYTF. The CDR3 nucleotides read TGTGCCACCTTCAAGGGCGGGGGCTATGGCTACACCTTC.

The chain recombines TRBV7-3 with TRBJ2-3; D may be TRBD1 (6 bases). Trimming took off 2 bases at V and 6 bases at J, with 12 bases between the two ends. Per germline, CDR1 SGHTA and CDR2 FQGTGA. The CDR3 loop spans 14 amino acids. Here the CDR3 reads CASSLQGLSDTQYF. The DNA for the CDR3 is TGTGCCAGCAGCTTACAGGGGCTGTCGGATACGCAGTATTTT.

Remarks on this clone: One end of the junction does not line up with germline, which may come from a read error. The sample has other DNA sequences that encode this CDR3 too. The chain carries TRBV7-2 and TRBJ1-3; D call uncertain. Germline V CDR1 and CDR2: SGHTA, FQGNSA. The CDR3 is 15 residues long. The DNA for the CDR3 is TGTGCCAGTAGCTTAGTCTTCGGGTCTGGAAACACCATATATTTT. Translation gives CASSLVFGSGNTIYF.

The J gene is TRBJ2-5, the V gene TRBV29-1, with 10 bases lining up with TRBD2. This CDR3 has 13 amino acids. From germline, CDR1 is SQVTM and CDR2 ANQGSEA. J was trimmed by 3 bases and V by 6 bases; bases with no gene match: 4. The CDR3 region has the DNA TGCAGCGTGGTCACTAGCGGGAAAGAGACCCAGTACTTC. Its protein product is CSVVTSGKETQYF.

This clone showed up just a few times. The chain employs TRBV27 and TRBJ2-5; a possible D gene is TRBD1 (6 bases). Trimming removed 9 bases at V and 0 bases at J, with 11 bases between. The CDR3 loop spans 13 amino acids. Germline CDR1 MNHEY, CDR2 SMNVEV (reference sequence). DNA of the CDR3: TGTGCCAGTAGACAGGATGACCAAGAGACCCAGTACTTC. Translation: CASRQDDQETQYF.

The V call is TRBV19, the J call TRBJ1-5; the match to TRBD1 covers 9 bases. Germline CDR1 and CDR2: LNHDA and SQIVND (reference sequence). The V and J ends lost 7 bases and 5 bases, in that order; junction bases with no gene match: 3. The CDR3 has 13 residues. The chain's CDR3 is CASKRTGDQPQHF. CDR3 nucleotides: TGTGCCAGTAAGAGGACAGGGGATCAGCCCCAGCATTTT.

The rearrangement uses TRBV27 and TRBJ1-6, with D maybe TRBD1 (6 bases). This CDR3 region has 16 residues. The V and J ends lost 6 bases and 10 bases respectively, with 22 bases between them. The germline V gene has CDR1 MNHEY and CDR2 SMNVEV (reference sequence). The CDR3 sequence: CASRTPGGANRSPLHF. In DNA form, the CDR3 reads TGTGCCAGCAGGACACCCGGGGGGGCTAATAGATCACCCCTCCACTTT.

The CDR3 DNA reads as TGCGCCAGCAGCCCCGATCCAACAGGGGGCAACACTGAAGCTTTCTTT. It encodes CASSPDPTGGNTEAFF. The chain employs TRBV5-1 and TRBJ1-1; 9 bases are a match to TRBD1. Germline V gene sequence: CDR1 SGHRS, CDR2 YFSETQ. Unmatched junction bases numbered 9, after V lost 4 bases and J lost 2 bases. The CDR3 extends over 16 amino acids.

The genes are TRBV7-3 and TRBJ2-7, with 9 bases fitting TRBD1. This CDR3 has 16 residues. Germline V gives CDR1 SGHTA, CDR2 FQGTGA. The J segment lost 2 bases and the V segment lost 2 bases, leaving 7 bases of the junction unmatched. The CDR3 spells CASSLGPGTGTYEQYF. In DNA, the CDR3 is TGTGCCAGCAGCTTAGGACCCGGGACAGGGACCTACGAGCAGTACTTC.

The sample holds a few counts of this clone. The chain recombines TRBV28 with TRBJ1-3; D is perhaps TRBD1 (6 bases). Germline V gene sequence: CDR1 MDHEN, CDR2 SYDVKM. The CDR3 runs 16 residues. Trimming took 5 bases from V and 0 from J, leaving 14 bases between them. In nucleotides, the CDR3 is TGTGCCAGCAGTCGGGGGGGCCGCTTCTCTGGAAACACCATATATTTT. Amino acids: CASSRGGRFSGNTIYF. Combining the CDR3 with reference TRBV28 and TRBJ1-3 gives the whole variable domain DVKVTQSSRYLVKRTGEKVFLECVQDMDHENMFWYRQDPGLGLRLIYFSYDVKMKEKGDIPEGYSVSREKKERFSLILESASTNQTSMYLCASSRGGRFSGNTIYFGEGSWLTVV.

The gene calls are TRBV7-8 and TRBJ2-1; the D gene is possibly TRBD1 (6 bases). In germline, CDR1 is SGHVS, CDR2 FQNEAQ. V lost 0 bases and J 6 bases, leaving 6 bases between the germline ends. This CDR3 contains 13 residues. The DNA of the CDR3 is TGTGCCAGCAGCTTAGCAGGGGGCAATGAGCAGTTCTTC. Its translation is CASSLAGGNEQFF.

This clone showed up just a few times. The V gene is TRBV5-6, the J gene TRBJ1-1; D possibly corresponds to TRBD1 (5 bases). The V end lost 4 bases, the J end lost 3 bases, and 13 bases lay between the germline ends. Germline-derived CDR1 and CDR2 are SGHDT and YYEEEE. There are 14 residues in the CDR3. The CDR3 DNA is TGTGCCAGCAGCCCCGGACATGGGGACACTGAAGCTTTCTTT. Translating it yields CASSPGHGDTEAFF.

V is TRBV10-2 and J is TRBJ1-5; D is ambiguous. Trimming pared 5 bases from V and 4 bases from J, leaving 12 bases between. The germline V gene has CDR1 WSHSY and CDR2 SAAADI. CDR3 size: 14 residues. DNA for the CDR3: TGCGCCAGCAGTCTGACGGGATCTAATCAGCCCCAGCATTTT. Encoded protein: CASSLTGSNQPQHF.

The CDR3 region is CASSYETDVYYEQYF. The CDR3 DNA is TGTGCCAGCAGTTACGAGACAGACGTTTATTACGAGCAGTACTTC. This rearrangement joins TRBV6-5 to TRBJ2-7, with a weak D call TRBD1 (5 bases). Germline loops: CDR1 MNHEY, CDR2 SVGAGI. V lost 2 bases and J lost 4, with 15 bases in between. The CDR3 has 15 residues.

About this clone itself: One end of the junction fails to match germline, which may point to a read error. This sequence joins TRBV7-9 and TRBJ2-3; 10 nucleotides line up with TRBD2. The CDR3 contains 15 residues. Germline-derived CDR1 and CDR2 are SEHNR and FQNEAQ (reference sequence). For the CDR3, the DNA is TGTTCCAGCAGCTTCCTAGCGGGAGTCGCAGATACGCAGTATTTT. Its translation is CSSSFLAGVADTQYF. Based on the CDR3 plus reference TRBV7-9 and TRBJ2-3, the full variable domain is DTGVSQNPRHKITKRGQNVTFRCDPISEHNRLYWYRQTLGQGPEFLTYFQNEAQLEKSRLLSDRFSAERPKGSFSTLEIQRTEQGDSAMYLCSSSFLAGVADTQYFGPGTRLTVL.

The V gene is TRBV7-2, the J gene TRBJ1-2; D uncertain. Germline values: CDR1 SGHTA, CDR2 FQGNSA. The CDR3 covers 12 residues. Trimming shortened V by 6 bases and J by 8 bases, and 13 bases separated the two germline ends. The CDR3 DNA follows: TGTGCCAGCAGTCCCCTCCGTTCCGGCTACACCTTC. Translated: CASSPLRSGYTF.

The chain employs TRBV5-1 and TRBJ1-4; D is uncertain. Germline V gene data show CDR1 as SGHRS and CDR2 as YFSETQ. With 9 bases removed from V and 8 bases from J, the gap between germline ends came to 11 bases. The CDR3 is 11 residues long. CDR3 residues: CATGVREKLFF. The CDR3 nucleotides read TGCGCCACGGGAGTCAGAGAAAAACTGTTTTTT.

The V and J genes are TRBV5-4 and TRBJ1-3; 9 bases are a match to TRBD1. The germline V gene has CDR1 SGHNT and CDR2 YYREEE (reference sequence). This CDR3 comprises 18 residues. V shed 4 bases and J 3 bases; nucleotides not matched to a gene: 14. Here the CDR3 DNA reads TGTGCCAGCAGCCGGGGGGGGACAGGGTCTAAAGTTGGAAACACCATATATTTT. Its protein product is CASSRGGTGSKVGNTIYF.

The chain couples TRBV10-3 to TRBJ1-5, with D maybe TRBD1 (6 bases). V lost 6 bases and J 7 bases, leaving 13 bases between the germline ends. Per the germline V gene, CDR1 is ENHRY and CDR2 is SYGVKD. This CDR3 spans 13 amino acids. Here the CDR3 DNA reads TGTGCCATCAGCCCGGGGGGGCGGCAGCCCCAGCATTTT. Translation: CAISPGGRQPQHF.

The chain combines TRBV10-3 with TRBJ2-1; 9 nucleotides align to TRBD1. The CDR3 sequence is 16 residues long. Trimming took 4 bases from V and 0 from J; bases not matched to a gene: 4. CDR1 and CDR2 (germline): ENHRY, SYGVKD. The CDR3 loop reads CAISGGTGSSYNEQFF. In DNA, the CDR3 is TGTGCCATCAGTGGCGGGACAGGGAGCTCCTACAATGAGCAGTTCTTC.

V and J are TRBV18 and TRBJ1-2; D gene ambiguous. V gave up 8 bases and J gave up 5 bases, with 18 bases separating them. The CDR3 is 14 residues long. Per germline, CDR1 KGHSH and CDR2 LQKENI. As DNA, the CDR3 is TGTGCCAGCCCAGACGGAGGATGGTTATATGGCTACACCTTC. Residues: CASPDGGWLYGYTF.

The V gene is TRBV10-2, the J gene TRBJ1-3, with 8 bases matching TRBD1. Germline V lookup: CDR1 WSHSY, CDR2 SAAADI. The CDR3 loop spans 14 amino acids. The V segment lost 6 bases and the J segment 2 bases; nucleotides outside the gene matches: 3. The CDR3 bases are TGCGCCAGCAGCTTACAGGGGGCTGGAAACACCATATATTTT. Translation gives CASSLQGAGNTIYF.

The chain employs TRBV5-1 and TRBJ2-5; 12 bases are shared with TRBD2. The CDR3 loop spans 16 amino acids. Per germline, CDR1 SGHRS and CDR2 YFSETQ. The ends lost 3 bases at V and 2 bases at J; junction bases unmatched: 5. CDR3 DNA: TGCGCCAGCAGCTCATCTAGCGGGGGGGGGCAAGAGACCCAGTACTTC. It translates to CASSSSSGGGQETQYF.

The chain recombines TRBV18 with TRBJ1-2, with 9 positions matching TRBD1. Germline trimming cut 6 bases from V and 4 bases from J; bases unmatched to any gene: 15. The germline V gene has CDR1 KGHSH and CDR2 LQKENI. The CDR3 is 17 residues long. The CDR3 DNA reads TGTGCCAGCTCGCCCTTCGGACCCGGACAGGGGTTCTATGGCTACACCTTC. Amino acid sequence: CASSPFGPGQGFYGYTF.

This clone was detected only a few times. The genes are TRBV28 and TRBJ1-5; TRBD1 aligns across 7 bases. V trimming: 5 bases; J trimming: 5 bases; junction bases outside the gene matches: 12. Germline V gene lookup returns CDR1 MDHEN and CDR2 SYDVKM. This CDR3 is 16 amino acids long. The CDR3 spells CASSMDRQTPDQPQHF. For the CDR3, the DNA is TGTGCCAGCAGTATGGACAGGCAGACCCCCGATCAGCCCCAGCATTTT.

The chain joins TRBV7-2 to TRBJ1-4; 7 bases fit TRBD1. J was trimmed by 8 bases and V by 1 base; bases with no gene match: 16. Germline CDR1 and CDR2: SGHTA and FQGNSA. The CDR3 length is 18 residues. The CDR3: CASSLVGPRTGWGEKLFF. CDR3 nucleotides: TGTGCCAGCAGCTTAGTAGGCCCCCGGACAGGATGGGGAGAAAAACTGTTTTTT.